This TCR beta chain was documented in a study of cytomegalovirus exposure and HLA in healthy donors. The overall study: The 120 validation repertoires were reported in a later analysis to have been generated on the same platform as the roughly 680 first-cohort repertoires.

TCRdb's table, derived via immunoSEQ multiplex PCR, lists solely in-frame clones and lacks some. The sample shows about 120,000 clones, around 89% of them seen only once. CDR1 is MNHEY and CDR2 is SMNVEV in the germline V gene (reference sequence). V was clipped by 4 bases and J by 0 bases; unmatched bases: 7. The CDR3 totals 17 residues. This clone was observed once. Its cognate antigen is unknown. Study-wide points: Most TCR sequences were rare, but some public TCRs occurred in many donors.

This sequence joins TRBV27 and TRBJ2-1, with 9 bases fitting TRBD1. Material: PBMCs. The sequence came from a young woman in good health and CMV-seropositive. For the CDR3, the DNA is TGTGCCAGCAGTTCACCGGACAGGGGTTTCTCCTACAATGAGCAGTTCTTC. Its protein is CASSSPDRGFSYNEQFF.